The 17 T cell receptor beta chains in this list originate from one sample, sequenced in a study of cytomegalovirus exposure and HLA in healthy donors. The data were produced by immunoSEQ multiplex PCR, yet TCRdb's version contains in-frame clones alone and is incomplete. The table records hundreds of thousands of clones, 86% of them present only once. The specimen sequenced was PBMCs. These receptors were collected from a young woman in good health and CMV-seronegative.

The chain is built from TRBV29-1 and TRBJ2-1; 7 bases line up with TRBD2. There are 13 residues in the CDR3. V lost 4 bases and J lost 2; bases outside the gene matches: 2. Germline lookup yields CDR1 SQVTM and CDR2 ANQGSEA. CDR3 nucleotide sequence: TGCAGCGTTGGGCGGGAGCCCTACAATGAGCAGTTCTTC. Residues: CSVGREPYNEQFF.

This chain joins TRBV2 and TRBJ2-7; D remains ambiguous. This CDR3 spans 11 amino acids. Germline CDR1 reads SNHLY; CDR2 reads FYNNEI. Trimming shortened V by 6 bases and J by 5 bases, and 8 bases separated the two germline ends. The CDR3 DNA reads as TGTGCCAGCAGGCTAAATAACGAGCAGTACTTC. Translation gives CASRLNNEQYF.

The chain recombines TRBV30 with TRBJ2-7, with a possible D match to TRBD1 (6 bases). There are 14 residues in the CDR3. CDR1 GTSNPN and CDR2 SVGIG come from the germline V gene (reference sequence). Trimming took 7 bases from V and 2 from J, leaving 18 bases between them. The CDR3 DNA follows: TGTGCCTACCACACAGGGACGAGTCCCTACGAGCAGTACTTC. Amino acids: CAYHTGTSPYEQYF.

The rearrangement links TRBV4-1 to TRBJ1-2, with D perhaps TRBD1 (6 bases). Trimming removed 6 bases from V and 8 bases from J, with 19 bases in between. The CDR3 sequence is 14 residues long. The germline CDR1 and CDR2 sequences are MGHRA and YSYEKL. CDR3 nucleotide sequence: TGCGCCAGCAGGCGTACCGGACAGCTCTTCGGCTACACCTTC. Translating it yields CASRRTGQLFGYTF.

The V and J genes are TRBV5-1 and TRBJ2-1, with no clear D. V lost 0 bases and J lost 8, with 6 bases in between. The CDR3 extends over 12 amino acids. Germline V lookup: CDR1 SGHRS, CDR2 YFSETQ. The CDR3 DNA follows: TGCGCCAGCAGCTTGGCCCTTGATGAGCAGTTCTTC. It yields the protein CASSLALDEQFF.

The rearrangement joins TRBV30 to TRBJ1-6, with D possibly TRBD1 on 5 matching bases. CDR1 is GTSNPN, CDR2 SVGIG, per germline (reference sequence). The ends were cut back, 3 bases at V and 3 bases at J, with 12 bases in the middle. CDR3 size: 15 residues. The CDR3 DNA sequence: TGTGCCTGGAGCGGGGGTCAGTTCTATAATTCACCCCTCCACTTT. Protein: CAWSGGQFYNSPLHF.

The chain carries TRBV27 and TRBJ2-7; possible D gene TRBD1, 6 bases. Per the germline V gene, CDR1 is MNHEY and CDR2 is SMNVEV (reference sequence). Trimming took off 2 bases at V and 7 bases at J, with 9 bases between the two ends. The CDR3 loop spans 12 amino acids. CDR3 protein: CASSLTGREQYF. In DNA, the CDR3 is TGTGCCAGCAGTTTAACAGGGCGGGAGCAGTACTTC.

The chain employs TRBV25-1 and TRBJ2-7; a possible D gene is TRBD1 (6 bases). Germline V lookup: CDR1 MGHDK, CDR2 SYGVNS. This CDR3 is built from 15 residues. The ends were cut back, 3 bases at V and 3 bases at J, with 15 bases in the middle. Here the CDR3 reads CASSDLRDKLYEQYF. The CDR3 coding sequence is TGTGCCAGCAGTGATCTCCGGGACAAACTCTACGAGCAGTACTTC.

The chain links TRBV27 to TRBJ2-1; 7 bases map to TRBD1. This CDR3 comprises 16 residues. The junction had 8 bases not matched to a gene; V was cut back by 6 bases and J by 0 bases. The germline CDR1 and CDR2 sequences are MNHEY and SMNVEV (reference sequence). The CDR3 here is CASSERGLISYNEQFF. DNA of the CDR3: TGTGCCAGCAGCGAGAGGGGGCTTATCTCCTACAATGAGCAGTTCTTC.

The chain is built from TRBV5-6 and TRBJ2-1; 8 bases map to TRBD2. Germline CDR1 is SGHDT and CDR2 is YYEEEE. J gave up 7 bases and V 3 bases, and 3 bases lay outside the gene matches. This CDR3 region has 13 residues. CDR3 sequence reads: CASSSGTRNEQFF. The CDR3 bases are TGTGCCAGCAGCTCCGGGACTAGGAATGAGCAGTTCTTC. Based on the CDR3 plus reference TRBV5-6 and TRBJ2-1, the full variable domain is DAGVTQSPTHLIKTRGQQVTLRCSPKSGHDTVSWYQQALGQGPQFIFQYYEEEERQRGNFPDRFSGHQFPNYSSELNVNALLLGDSALYLCASSSGTRNEQFFGPGTRLTVL.

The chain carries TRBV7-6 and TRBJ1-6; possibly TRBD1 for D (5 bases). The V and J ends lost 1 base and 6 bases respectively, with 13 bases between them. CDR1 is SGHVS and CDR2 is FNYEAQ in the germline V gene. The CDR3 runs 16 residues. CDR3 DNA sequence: TGTGCCAGCAGCTTAGGAGGGACTCTCGTTAATTCACCCCTCCACTTT. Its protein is CASSLGGTLVNSPLHF. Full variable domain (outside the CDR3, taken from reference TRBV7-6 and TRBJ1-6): GAGVSQSPRYKVTKRGQDVALRCDPISGHVSLYWYRQALGQGPEFLTYFNYEAQQDKSGLPNDRFSAERPEGSISTLTIQRTEQRDSAMYRCASSLGGTLVNSPLHFGNGTRLTVT.

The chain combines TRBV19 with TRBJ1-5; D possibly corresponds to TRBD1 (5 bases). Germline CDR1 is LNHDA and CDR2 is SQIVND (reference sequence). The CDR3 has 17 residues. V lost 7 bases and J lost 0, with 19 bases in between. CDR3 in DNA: TGTGCCAGTATGGGAATGGAGGGGATTTATAGCAATCAGCCCCAGCATTTT. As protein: CASMGMEGIYSNQPQHF.

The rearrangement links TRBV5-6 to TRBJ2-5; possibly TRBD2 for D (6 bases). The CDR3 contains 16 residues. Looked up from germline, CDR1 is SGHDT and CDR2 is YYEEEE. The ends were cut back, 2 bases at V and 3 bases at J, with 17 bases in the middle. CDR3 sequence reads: CASSFKRAYPKETQYF. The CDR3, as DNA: TGTGCCAGCAGCTTCAAGCGGGCATATCCTAAAGAGACCCAGTACTTC. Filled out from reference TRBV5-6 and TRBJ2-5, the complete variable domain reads DAGVTQSPTHLIKTRGQQVTLRCSPKSGHDTVSWYQQALGQGPQFIFQYYEEEERQRGNFPDRFSGHQFPNYSSELNVNALLLGDSALYLCASSFKRAYPKETQYFGPGTRLLVL.

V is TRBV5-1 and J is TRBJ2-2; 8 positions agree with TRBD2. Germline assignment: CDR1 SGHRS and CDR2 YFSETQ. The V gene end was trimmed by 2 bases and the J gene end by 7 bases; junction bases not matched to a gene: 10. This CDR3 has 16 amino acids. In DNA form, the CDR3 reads TGCGCCAGCAGCTTACCCGGGAGGGCTTTAGGCGGGGAGCTGTTTTTT. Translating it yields CASSLPGRALGGELFF.

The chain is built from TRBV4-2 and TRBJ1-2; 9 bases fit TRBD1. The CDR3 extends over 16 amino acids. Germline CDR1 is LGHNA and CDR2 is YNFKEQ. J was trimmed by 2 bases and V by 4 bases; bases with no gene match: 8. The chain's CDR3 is CASSRLPGQGNYGYTF. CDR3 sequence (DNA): TGTGCCAGCAGCCGGCTCCCGGGACAGGGAAACTATGGCTACACCTTC.

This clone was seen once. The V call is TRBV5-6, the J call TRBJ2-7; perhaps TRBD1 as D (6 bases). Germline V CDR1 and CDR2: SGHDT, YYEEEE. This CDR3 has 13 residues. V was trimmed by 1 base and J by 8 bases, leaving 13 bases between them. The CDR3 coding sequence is TGTGCCAGCAGCTTGACCAGGGACAACAAGCAGTACTTC. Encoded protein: CASSLTRDNKQYF.

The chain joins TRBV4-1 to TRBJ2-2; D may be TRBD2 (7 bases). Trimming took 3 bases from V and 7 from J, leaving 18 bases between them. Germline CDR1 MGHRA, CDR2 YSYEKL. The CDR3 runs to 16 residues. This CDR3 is CASSHGRGAEGGELFF. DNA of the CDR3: TGCGCCAGCAGCCATGGTCGGGGGGCCGAGGGCGGGGAGCTGTTTTTT.